This paragraph reports one T cell receptor beta chain. All recovered Cohort 3 donors got two negative PCRs, got clearance, or saw symptom resolution. The source of the sample is a study of blood T cell repertoires in COVID-19. Original processing notes: For nucleated cells, counts were estimated from reference gene primer amplification. TCRdb's table, derived via immunoSEQ multiplex PCR, lists solely in-frame clones and lacks some. V and J calls plus clone size are reproduced from that table; the DNA served to infer D and trimming. This table has 250,000 to 300,000 clones, roughly 86% appearing once. The CDR3 is 15 amino acids. Germline CDR1 is SGHRS and CDR2 is YFSETQ. Losses at the gene ends were 1 base for V and 5 bases for J; bases not matched to a gene: 7.

Sequences were obtained from PBMCs or T cells enriched from blood (not recorded which). This clonotype was obtained from a woman aged 55-70 years who had recovered from COVID-19. The chain recombines TRBV5-1 with TRBJ2-7, with TRBD2 matching over 9 bases. CDR3 in DNA: TGCGCCAGCAGCTTGAGTAGCGGGAGTATCAACGAGCAGTACTTC. Protein sequence: CASSLSSGSINEQYF.